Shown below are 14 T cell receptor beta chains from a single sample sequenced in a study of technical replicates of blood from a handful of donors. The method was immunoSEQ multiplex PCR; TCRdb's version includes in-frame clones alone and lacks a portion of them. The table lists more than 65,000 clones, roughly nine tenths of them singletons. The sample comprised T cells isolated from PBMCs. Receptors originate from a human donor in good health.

CDR3 residues: CAWSRGRMEGYTF. The CDR3 DNA follows: TGTGCCTGGAGTAGAGGGAGGATGGAGGGCTACACCTTC. The chain is built from TRBV30 and TRBJ1-2; D not resolved. The CDR3 extends over 13 amino acids. In germline, CDR1 is GTSNPN, CDR2 SVGIG (reference sequence). The V end was cut by 2 bases, the J end by 8 bases, with 15 bases between.

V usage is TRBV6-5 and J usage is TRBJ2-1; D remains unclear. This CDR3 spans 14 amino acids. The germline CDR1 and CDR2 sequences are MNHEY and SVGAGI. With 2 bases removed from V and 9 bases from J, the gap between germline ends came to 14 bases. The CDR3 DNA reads TGTGCCAGCAGTTACAAAGGTCTCTCGGGTGAGCAGTTCTTC. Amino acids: CASSYKGLSGEQFF.

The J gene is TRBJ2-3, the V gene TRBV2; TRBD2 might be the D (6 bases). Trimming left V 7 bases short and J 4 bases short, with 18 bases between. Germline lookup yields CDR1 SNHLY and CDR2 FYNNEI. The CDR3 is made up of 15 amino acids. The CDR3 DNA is TGTGCCAGCAATGGTCTAGCGTCTGTTTCAGATACGCAGTATTTT. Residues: CASNGLASVSDTQYF. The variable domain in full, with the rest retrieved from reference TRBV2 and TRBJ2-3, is EPEVTQTPSHQVTQMGQEVILRCVPISNHLYFYWYRQILGQKVEFLVSFYNNEISEKSEIFDDQFSVERPDGSNFTLKIRSTKLEDSAMYFCASNGLASVSDTQYFGPGTRLTVL.

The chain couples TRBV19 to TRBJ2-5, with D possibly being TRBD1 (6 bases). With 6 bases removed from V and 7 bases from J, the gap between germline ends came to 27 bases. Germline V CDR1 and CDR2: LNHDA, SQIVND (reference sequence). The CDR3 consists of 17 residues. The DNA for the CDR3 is TGTGCCAGTAGCCGATCCTCGGGACACCACGCTACTGGGACCCAGTACTTC. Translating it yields CASSRSSGHHATGTQYF.

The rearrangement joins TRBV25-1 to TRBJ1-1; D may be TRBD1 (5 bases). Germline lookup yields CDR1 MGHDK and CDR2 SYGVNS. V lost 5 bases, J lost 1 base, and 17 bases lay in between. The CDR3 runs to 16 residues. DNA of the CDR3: TGTGCCAGCAGTTCCTTTAGGGGTGGGCCGAACACTGAAGCTTTCTTT. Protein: CASSSFRGGPNTEAFF.

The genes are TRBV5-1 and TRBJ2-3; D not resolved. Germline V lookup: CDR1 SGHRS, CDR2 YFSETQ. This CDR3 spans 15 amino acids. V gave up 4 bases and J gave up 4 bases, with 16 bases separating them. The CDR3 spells CASSLDFSSADTQYF. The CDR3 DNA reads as TGCGCCAGCAGCCTAGACTTCTCCTCCGCAGATACGCAGTATTTT.

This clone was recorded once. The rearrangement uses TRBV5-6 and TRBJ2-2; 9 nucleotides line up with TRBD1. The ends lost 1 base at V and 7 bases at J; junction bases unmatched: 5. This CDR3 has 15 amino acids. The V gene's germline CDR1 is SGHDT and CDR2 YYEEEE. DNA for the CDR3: TGTGCCAGCAGCTTGTGGGACAGGGCAGGCGGGGAGCTGTTTTTT. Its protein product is CASSLWDRAGGELFF. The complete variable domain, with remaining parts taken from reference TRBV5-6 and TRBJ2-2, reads DAGVTQSPTHLIKTRGQQVTLRCSPKSGHDTVSWYQQALGQGPQFIFQYYEEEERQRGNFPDRFSGHQFPNYSSELNVNALLLGDSALYLCASSLWDRAGGELFFGEGSRLTVL.

CDR3 DNA: TGTGCCACCAGCAGACGGGGGAGCGGCAGCGGGACTCAGACCCAGTACTTC. Amino acids: CATSRRGSGSGTQTQYF. V gene TRBV15 combines with J gene TRBJ2-5; TRBD2 matches 7 bases. CDR3 size: 17 residues. Germline assignment: CDR1 LNHNV and CDR2 YYDKDF (reference sequence). The V gene end was trimmed by 2 bases and the J gene end by 6 bases; junction bases not matched to a gene: 15.

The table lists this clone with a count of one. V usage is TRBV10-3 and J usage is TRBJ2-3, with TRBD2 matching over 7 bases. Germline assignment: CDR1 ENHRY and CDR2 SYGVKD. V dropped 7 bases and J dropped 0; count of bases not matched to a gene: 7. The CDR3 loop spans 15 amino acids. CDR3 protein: CAIKKGRESTDTQYF. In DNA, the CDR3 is TGTGCCATCAAGAAAGGGCGGGAGAGCACAGATACGCAGTATTTT.

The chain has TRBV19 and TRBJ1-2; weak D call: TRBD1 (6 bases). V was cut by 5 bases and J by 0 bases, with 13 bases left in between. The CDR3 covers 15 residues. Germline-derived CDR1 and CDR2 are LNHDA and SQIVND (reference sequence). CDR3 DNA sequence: TGTGCCAGTAGTCTCGGACAGACGACTAACTATGGCTACACCTTC. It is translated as CASSLGQTTNYGYTF. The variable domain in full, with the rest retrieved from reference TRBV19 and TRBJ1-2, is DGGITQSPKYLFRKEGQNVTLSCEQNLNHDAMYWYRQDPGQGLRLIYYSQIVNDFQKGDIAEGYSVSREKKESFPLTVTSAQKNPTAFYLCASSLGQTTNYGYTFGSGTRLTVV.

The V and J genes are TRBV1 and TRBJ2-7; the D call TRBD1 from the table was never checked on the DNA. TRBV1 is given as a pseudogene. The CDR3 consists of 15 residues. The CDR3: CTSSQGTDGSYEQYF. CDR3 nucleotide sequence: TGCACCAGCAGCCAAGGGACAGACGGCTCCTACGAGCAGTACTTC.

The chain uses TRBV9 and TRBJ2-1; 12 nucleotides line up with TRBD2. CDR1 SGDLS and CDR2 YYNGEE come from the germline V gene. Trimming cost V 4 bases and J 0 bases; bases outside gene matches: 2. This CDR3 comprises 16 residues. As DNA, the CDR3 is TGTGCCAGCAGCACTAGCGGGGGGAGCTCCTACAATGAGCAGTTCTTC. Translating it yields CASSTSGGSSYNEQFF.

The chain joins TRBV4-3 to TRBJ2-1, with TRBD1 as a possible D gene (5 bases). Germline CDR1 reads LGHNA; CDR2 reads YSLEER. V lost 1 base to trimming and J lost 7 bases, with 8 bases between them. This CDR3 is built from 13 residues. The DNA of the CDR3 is TGCGCCAGCAGCCAAGGGACAATAAATGAGCAGTTCTTC. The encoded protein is CASSQGTINEQFF.

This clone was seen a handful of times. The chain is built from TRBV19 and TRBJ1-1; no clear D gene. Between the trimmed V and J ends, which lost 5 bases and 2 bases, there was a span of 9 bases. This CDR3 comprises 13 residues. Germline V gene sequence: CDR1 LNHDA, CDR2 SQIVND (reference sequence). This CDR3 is CASSAQINTEAFF. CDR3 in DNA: TGTGCCAGTAGTGCTCAGATAAACACTGAAGCTTTCTTT. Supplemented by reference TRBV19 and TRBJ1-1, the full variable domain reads DGGITQSPKYLFRKEGQNVTLSCEQNLNHDAMYWYRQDPGQGLRLIYYSQIVNDFQKGDIAEGYSVSREKKESFPLTVTSAQKNPTAFYLCASSAQINTEAFFGQGTRLTVV.